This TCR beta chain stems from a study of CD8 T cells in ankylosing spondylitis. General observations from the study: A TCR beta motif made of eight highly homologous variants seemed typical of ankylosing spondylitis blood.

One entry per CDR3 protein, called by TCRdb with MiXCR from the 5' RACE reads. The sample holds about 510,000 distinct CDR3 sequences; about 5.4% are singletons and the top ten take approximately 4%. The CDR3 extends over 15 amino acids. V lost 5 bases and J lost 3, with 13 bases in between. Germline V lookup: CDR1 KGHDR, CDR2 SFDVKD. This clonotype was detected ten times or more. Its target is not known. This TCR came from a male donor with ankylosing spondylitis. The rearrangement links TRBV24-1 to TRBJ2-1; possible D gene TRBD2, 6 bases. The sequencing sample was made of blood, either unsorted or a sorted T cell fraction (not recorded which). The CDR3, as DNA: TGTGCCACCAGTGGCCCTAGCGTCGACTACAATGAGCAGTTCTTC. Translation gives CATSGPSVDYNEQFF.